A selection of T cell receptor beta chains follows, all from one sample in a study of blood T cell repertoires in COVID-19. The table came from immunoSEQ multiplex PCR; TCRdb's copy has only in-frame clones and leaves some out. The sample consists of more than 350,000 clones, over 75% of them appearing once. The sample was PBMCs or T cells enriched from blood (not recorded which). The receptors shown here come from a man between 18 and 35 years old who had recovered from COVID-19. CDR3s include the opening cysteine and the closing phenylalanine or tryptophan. The D gene is left open where the match is weak. Size is omitted from some rows. Given values are once, few, many or a class for expanded clones.

D gene,clone size,V gene,J gene,CDR3 DNA,CDR3 protein
NA,NA,TRBV12-3/TRBV12-4,TRBJ2-7,TGTGCCAGCAGTTCTGCGGCGGCCAGGCAGTACTTC,CASSSAAARQYF
TRBD1,NA,TRBV4-3,TRBJ1-4,TGCGCCAGCAGCCAAGGGGTTAATACCGGGACAGGGATTAGGAGTGAAAAACTGTTTTTT,CASSQGVNTGTGIRSEKLFF
TRBD1,NA,TRBV30,TRBJ1-1,TGTGCCTGGAGTATGCGGGACAGGGCCAACACTGAAGCTTTCTTT,CAWSMRDRANTEAFF
NA,NA,TRBV11-1,TRBJ2-1,TGTGCCAGCACCGTGGGGCGAGGTGAGCAGTTCTTC,CASTVGRGEQFF
NA,NA,TRBV7-2,TRBJ1-2,TGTGCCAGCAGCTTAACGCGAGGTGATGGCTACACCTTC,CASSLTRGDGYTF
NA,NA,TRBV9,TRBJ1-1,TGTGCCAGCAGCGCCTCGCTGTCAGTCCAAGAAGCTTTCTTT,CASSASLSVQEAFF
TRBD1,NA,TRBV19,TRBJ2-7,TGTGCCAGTAGTAAACAGGGGGCGACGACCTACGAGCAGTACTTC,CASSKQGATTYEQYF
TRBD1,NA,TRBV28,TRBJ1-3,TGTGCCAGCAGACCCGGGACAGACTCTGGAAACACCATATATTTT,CASRPGTDSGNTIYF
TRBD2,NA,TRBV3-1/TRBV3-2,TRBJ2-7,TGTGCCAGCAGCCAAGAGGCTAGCGGGGGGCCCCGCTTC,CASSQEASGGPRF
NA,NA,TRBV10-1,TRBJ2-1,TGCGCCAGCAGTGAGTCGATCGGGACACCACCCTACAATGAGCAGTTCTTC,CASSESIGTPPYNEQFF
NA,few,TRBV5-1,TRBJ2-3,TGCGCCAGCAGCGCCCGCGGTCAAAACACAGATACGCAGTATTTT,CASSARGQNTDTQYF
TRBD2,NA,TRBV5-1,TRBJ2-1,TGCGCCAGCAGCGGCACCGGGACTAGCGTGGATGAGCAGTTCTTC,CASSGTGTSVDEQFF
NA,NA,TRBV28,TRBJ1-2,TGTGCCAGCAGTTTTCAGGTACCGCCAGGTGGCTACACCTTC,CASSFQVPPGGYTF
NA,NA,TRBV4-1,TRBJ1-2,TGCGCCAGCAGCCTTTTTGCTAGATTATCTAACTATGGCTACACCTTC,CASSLFARLSNYGYTF
TRBD1,NA,TRBV7-3,TRBJ1-6,TGTGCCAGCGCCAACCACCAACAGGGGGCCAATTCACCCCTCCACTTT,CASANHQQGANSPLHF
NA,NA,TRBV2,TRBJ2-7,TGTGCCAGCAGTCCAACCGTTGTGAGGTCCCGATACGAGCAGTACTTC,CASSPTVVRSRYEQYF
NA,NA,TRBV10-3,TRBJ1-1,TGTGCCATCAGTGACAGGTTACTCCAGCTGGGAGCTTTCTTT,CAISDRLLQLGAFF
NA,once,TRBV6-5,TRBJ1-5,TGTGCCAGCACAGGGCAATATAGCAATCAGCCCCAGCATTTT,CASTGQYSNQPQHF
NA,few,TRBV30,TRBJ2-7,TGTGCCTGGAGTGTAACCAGATACGAGCAGTACTTC,CAWSVTRYEQYF
TRBD2,NA,TRBV12-3/TRBV12-4,TRBJ2-1,TGTGCCAGCAGTTCGCGACTAGCGGGGGAGTTCTTC,CASSSRLAGEFF
TRBD1,NA,TRBV19,TRBJ1-5,TGTGCCAGTAGTAGGGACGGGACAGGGGGCTTTCAGCCCCAGCATTTT,CASSRDGTGGFQPQHF
TRBD2,once,TRBV18,TRBJ2-1,TGTGCCAGCTCACCCCCGGGACTAGCGGGTACGCGCTCCTACAATGAGCAGTTCTTC,CASSPPGLAGTRSYNEQFF
TRBD2,NA,TRBV4-3,TRBJ2-7,TGCGCCAGCAGCCAAGACAGGCGGGAGTTTCTTTCCAACGAGCAGTACTTC,CASSQDRREFLSNEQYF
TRBD2,NA,TRBV7-3,TRBJ2-4,TGTGCCAGCAGCTCCGGGACTAGCGGAAAAAACATTCAGTACTTC,CASSSGTSGKNIQYF
TRBD1,NA,TRBV4-1,TRBJ2-3,TGCGCCAGCAGCCTTACCTCCGTCGGGACAGGGGGCGTAGATACGCAGTATTTT,CASSLTSVGTGGVDTQYF
NA,once,TRBV5-1,TRBJ1-4,TGCGCCAGCAGCTTACTACAGGGCAGTAATGAAAAACTGTTTTTT,CASSLLQGSNEKLFF
NA,NA,TRBV5-6,TRBJ1-1,TGTGCCAGCAGCTTGTCCGGGTACAACACTGAAGCTTTCTTT,CASSLSGYNTEAFF
NA,NA,TRBV18,TRBJ1-5,TGTGCCAGCTCACCACCTGGGAGGAACAATCAGCCCCAGCATTTT,CASSPPGRNNQPQHF
NA,NA,TRBV30,TRBJ2-1,TGTGCCTGGAGTGTTGGGCGCAATGAGCAGTTCTTC,CAWSVGRNEQFF
NA,NA,TRBV28,TRBJ1-1,TGTGCCAGCAGACTAGACCGGAACACTGAAGCTTTCTTT,CASRLDRNTEAFF
TRBD1,NA,TRBV4-1,TRBJ1-6,TGCGCCAGCAGCCAACCCCGGACAGGGAGAAATTCACCCCTCCACTTT,CASSQPRTGRNSPLHF
TRBD1,few,TRBV4-1,TRBJ1-4,TGCGCCAGCAGGACAGGGGGGGCTAATGAAAAACTGTTTTTT,CASRTGGANEKLFF
TRBD1,few,TRBV6-5,TRBJ1-1,TGTGCCAGCAGTTCCTTGACAGGGGGCCGGAACACTGAAGCTTTCTTT,CASSSLTGGRNTEAFF
TRBD1,few,TRBV9,TRBJ2-2,TGTGCCAGCACCGGGGGGACAGGGGCTCCCACGAACACCGGGGAGCTGTTTTTT,CASTGGTGAPTNTGELFF